This T cell receptor beta chain was identified in a study of T cell clonality in common variable immunodeficiency (dated by TCRdb to about 2015). Predominantly Caucasian heritage was noted among both the CVID patients and the healthy controls. Heparinized peripheral whole blood samples of 5 to 8 ml were collected from each donor. Genomic DNA from adults with common variable immune deficiency (CVID) and from healthy adult controls was used to sequence TCRbeta CDR3 repertoires. A total of some 22 healthy adult volunteers (around 12 female and approximately 10 male; age range roughly 20 to 66 years, mean age approximately 34) were included in the control group. To isolate peripheral blood mononuclear cells, diluted blood was subjected to density centrifugation over Hypaque 1077 or Ficoll-Paque. Unsorted mononuclear cells served as the source of genomic DNA, which was extracted either by Qiagen column purification or by a centrifugation-based method.

Broader findings and caveats from the paper: Even though DNA input was the same, control samples had an average of around 75,000 unique sequences each, compared with approximately 32,000 in CVID samples. Correlations between repertoire features and clinical complications were limited by patient heterogeneity within the CVID cohort. Healthy controls shared more TCRbeta clones with each other than CVID subjects shared among themselves (p < 0.0001). Reportedly, TCRbeta sequences from CVID had fewer deletions and N-nucleotide insertions, and highly modified clones with 13 or more V deletions were absent from CVID. Compared with healthy controls, CVID subjects showed increased TCRbeta clonality (t-test p = 0.018), a feature most characteristic of about a third of subjects. It was noted by the authors that sequencing of the repertoires of T cell subpopulations would be needed to clarify the cause of the increased clonality in CVID.

Spanning cysteine to phenylalanine, the CDR3 consists of 15 amino acids. Part of the CDR3 DNA is given, 36 bases translated from base 1. The germline V and J ends show losses of 5 bases and 7 bases respectively, and no gene match explains 7 bases of the junction. Taken from the germline V gene (reference sequence), the CDR1 and CDR2 loops are SEHNR and FQNEAQ. This clone was seen more than once but under ten times. It lacks a known antigen. The CDR3 goes on 3 residues after the read ends, and that part is filled in from the germline J gene. CVID samples and control samples contributed equivalent amounts of genomic DNA as sequencing input. For every sample, a 60 bp segment covering the rearranged TCRbeta CDR3 region was amplified and then sequenced. The immunoSEQ assay, a bias-corrected multiplex PCR with high-throughput sequencing, was employed for TCRbeta amplification. The authors' analysis ran thus. Every unique nucleotide sequence counted as a clone and was annotated with V, D and J genes, copy number and frequency. Sequences were labeled productive if in frame, and non-productive if out of frame or containing stop codons. As previously described, clonality was computed from Shannon's entropy. Mean CDR3 Kyte-Doolittle hydropathy was derived from the predicted amino acid sequences of productive clones. The R hclust function was used to hierarchically cluster scaled V gene usage with Manhattan distance and complete linkage. To assess clone sharing by CDR3 amino acid sequence, 12 repertoires per group were resampled over 100 rounds. Repertoires were searched for 60 to 80 published EBV-specific and around 230 published CMV-specific TCRbeta sequences. After a couple of CVID samples that produced fewer than 10,000 sequences were dropped from the analysis, around 40 CVID repertoires remained. The source is immuneACCESS, and TCRdb retained only in-frame sequences with V and J called. Part of the clones is not carried over; for the studies checked, unresolved V genes explain less than half of this, and the remainder is unexplained. V, J and clone size are those of that table, while D and trimming were read from the DNA. Listed for this sample are 30,000 or so clones, none observed only a single time. The ten largest clonotypes hold more than 3% of the sample.

The clonotype was recovered from a person between 18 and 70 years old in good health. Sequencing was done on a sample of peripheral blood mononuclear cells. The chain is assembled from TRBV7-9 and TRBJ2-1, and 11 junction bases match TRBD2. CDR3 DNA, as far as it was read: TGTGCCAGCAGCCCCATAGCGGGAGGGTATAATGAG. Its protein reads: CASSPIAGGYNE. The whole CDR3 protein is CASSPIAGGYNEQFF. Here the CDR3 is joined to the reference TRBV7-9 and TRBJ2-1 genes, and the full variable domain is: DTGVSQNPRHKITKRGQNVTFRCDPISEHNRLYWYRQTLGQGPEFLTYFQNEAQLEKSRLLSDRFSAERPKGSFSTLEIQRTEQGDSAMYLCASSPIAGGYNEQFFGPGTRLTVL.